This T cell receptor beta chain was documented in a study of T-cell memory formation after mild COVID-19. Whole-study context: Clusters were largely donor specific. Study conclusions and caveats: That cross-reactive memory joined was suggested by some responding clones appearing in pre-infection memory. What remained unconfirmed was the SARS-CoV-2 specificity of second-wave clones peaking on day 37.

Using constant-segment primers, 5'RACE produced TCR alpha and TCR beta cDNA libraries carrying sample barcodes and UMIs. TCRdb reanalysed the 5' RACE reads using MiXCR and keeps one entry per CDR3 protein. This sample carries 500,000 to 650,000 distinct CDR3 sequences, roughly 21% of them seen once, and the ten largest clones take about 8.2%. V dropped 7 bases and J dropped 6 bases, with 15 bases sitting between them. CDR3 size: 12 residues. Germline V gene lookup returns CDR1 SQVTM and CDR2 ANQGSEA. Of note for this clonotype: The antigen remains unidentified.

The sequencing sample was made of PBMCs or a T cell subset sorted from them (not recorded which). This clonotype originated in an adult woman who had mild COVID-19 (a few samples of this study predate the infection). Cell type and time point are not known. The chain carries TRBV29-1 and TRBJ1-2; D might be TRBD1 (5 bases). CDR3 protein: CSASGALDGYTF. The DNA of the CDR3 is TGCAGCGCCTCTGGGGCACTGGATGGCTACACCTTC.